The next 25 T cell receptor beta chains were all read from a single sample in a study of breast tumors, draining lymph nodes, adjacent tissues. In TCRdb, the multiplex PCR reads were re-called with MiXCR into one record per CDR3 protein. Counted here are 290,000 or so distinct CDR3 sequences, more than 30% occurring once; the ten biggest clones make up 0.85% to 1.2%. The lymph nodes were axillary draining lymph nodes from breast cancer patients. The sample taken for sequencing was axillary lymph node tissue. The source is a female donor with breast cancer. Some clones in this sample may be carry-over from other donors' samples.

The rearrangement uses TRBV6-4 and TRBJ2-3, with D possibly matching TRBD2 (5 bases). V dropped 7 bases and J dropped 0 bases, with 17 bases sitting between them. The length of the CDR3 is 16 residues. CDR1 is MRHNA, CDR2 SNTAGT, per germline. The CDR3 DNA follows: TGTGCCAGCAATTTCCTGGCGGGCACTAGCACAGATACGCAGTATTTT. Residues: CASNFLAGTSTDTQYF.

This clonotype was recorded many times. This chain connects TRBV20-1 to TRBJ2-1; D is ambiguous. Trimming cost V 2 bases and J 8 bases, with 7 bases left between them. Germline CDR1 reads DFQATT; CDR2 reads SNEGSKA (reference sequence). The CDR3 extends over 11 amino acids. The DNA of the CDR3 is TGCAGTGCTAGACGAATCTATGAGCAGTTCTTC. The encoded protein is CSARRIYEQFF.

The table lists this clonotype with many counts. V usage is TRBV4-1 and J usage is TRBJ2-7; 12 nucleotides line up with TRBD2. The V gene end was trimmed by 3 bases and the J gene end by 2 bases; junction bases not matched to a gene: 11. CDR1 is MGHRA, CDR2 YSYEKL, per germline. This CDR3 comprises 18 residues. The CDR3 spells CASSQETLTSGSTYEQYF. The CDR3 DNA follows: TGCGCCAGCAGCCAGGAAACCCTGACTAGCGGGAGTACCTACGAGCAGTACTTC.

Ten or more counts support this clonotype. The rearrangement uses TRBV7-9 and TRBJ1-5; TRBD1 aligns across 9 bases. Germline-derived CDR1 and CDR2 are SEHNR and FQNEAQ (reference sequence). The CDR3 runs to 14 residues. The V segment lost 4 bases and the J segment 7 bases; nucleotides outside the gene matches: 5. CDR3 nucleotide sequence: TGTGCCAGCAGCTCCACAGGGGGCAGACAGCCCCAGCATTTT. The encoded protein is CASSSTGGRQPQHF.

Regarding this clonotype: A read error is likely, as this CDR3 ends without the conserved phenylalanine or tryptophan. No DNA is shown, since the ends of the CDR3 on it are uncertain; the CDR3 is the one TCRdb lists. This chain links TRBV10-3 with TRBJ1-3. The length of the CDR3 is 9 amino acids, counting both ends. Germline assignment: CDR1 ENHRY and CDR2 SYGVKD. CDR3 protein: CAISGRRLA.

Regarding this clonotype: A much larger clone differs from this one at a single base, so this may be a read error. V is TRBV9 and J is TRBJ2-1, with TRBD2 matching over 12 bases. This CDR3 comprises 15 residues. Germline assignment: CDR1 SGDLS and CDR2 YYNGEE. CDR3 in amino acids: CAGSASGRAGNEQFF. In DNA form, the CDR3 reads TGTGCCGGCAGCGCTAGCGGGAGGGCTGGGAATGAGCAGTTCTTC.

In its sample, this clonotype was seen many times. The DNA of the CDR3 is TGTGCCAGCAGCTTAGGGGCAGGGAACACCGGGGAGCTGTTTTTT. This sequence encodes CASSLGAGNTGELFF. The chain links TRBV5-6 to TRBJ2-2; TRBD1 is a possible D gene (5 bases). V dropped 2 bases and J dropped 1 base, with 9 bases sitting between them. Germline values: CDR1 SGHDT, CDR2 YYEEEE. The CDR3 covers 15 residues.

The J gene is TRBJ2-1, the V gene TRBV10-3; 11 nucleotides match TRBD2. The germline V gene has CDR1 ENHRY and CDR2 SYGVKD. V trimming: 0 bases; J trimming: 7 bases; junction bases outside the gene matches: 8. The length of the CDR3 is 17 residues. CDR3 coding DNA: TGTGCCATCAGTGAGTCGGGGTCTAGCGGGAGGTTAAATGAGCAGTTCTTC. As protein: CAISESGSSGRLNEQFF.

This clonotype was observed at least ten times. The J gene is TRBJ2-7, the V gene TRBV20-1; possible D gene TRBD2, 6 bases. This CDR3 is 11 amino acids long. Germline V CDR1 and CDR2: DFQATT, SNEGSKA (reference sequence). V gave up 8 bases and J gave up 1 base, with 9 bases separating them. DNA for the CDR3: TGCAGTTACGGGGGATCCTACGAGCAGTACTTC. Translation: CSYGGSYEQYF.

The V gene is TRBV10-3, the J gene TRBJ2-3; D assignment may be TRBD1 or TRBD2 (5 bases each). Germline V gene lookup returns CDR1 ENHRY and CDR2 SYGVKD. V dropped 6 bases and J dropped 0 bases, with 10 bases sitting between them. This CDR3 comprises 14 residues. The CDR3 DNA is TGTGCCATCAGGCTGGGACCAAGCACAGATACGCAGTATTTT. Protein sequence: CAIRLGPSTDTQYF.

This clonotype has a count of ten or more. This chain connects TRBV14 to TRBJ2-2, with D perhaps TRBD1 or TRBD2 (6 bases each). Looked up from germline, CDR1 is SGHDN and CDR2 is FVKESK. Trimming cost V 2 bases and J 0 bases, with 22 bases left between them. This CDR3 has 20 residues. CDR3 sequence: CASSQNVGGTPISNTGELFF. The CDR3 nucleotides are TGTGCCAGCAGCCAAAACGTTGGGGGGACACCCATATCGAACACCGGGGAGCTGTTTTTT. Full variable domain (remainder filled in from reference TRBV14 and TRBJ2-2): EAGVTQFPSHSVIEKGQTVTLRCDPISGHDNLYWYRRVMGKEIKFLLHFVKESKQDESGMPNNRFLAERTGGTYSTLKVQPAELEDSGVYFCASSQNVGGTPISNTGELFFGEGSRLTVL.

This clonotype was observed at least ten times. The chain links TRBV20-1 to TRBJ2-3; TRBD2 matches at 8 bases. Trimming removed 3 bases from V and 0 bases from J; junction bases left unmatched: 5. CDR1 and CDR2 from the germline V gene are DFQATT and SNEGSKA (reference sequence). The CDR3 is made up of 15 amino acids. The CDR3, as DNA: TGCAGTGCTAGGTCGCTAGCGGGCAGCACAGATACGCAGTATTTT. It yields the protein CSARSLAGSTDTQYF.

This clonotype occurred many times. The chain links TRBV20-1 to TRBJ2-3; either TRBD1 or TRBD2 may supply D (5 bases each). Trimming took off 2 bases at V and 0 bases at J, with 12 bases between the two ends. Germline V gene data show CDR1 as DFQATT and CDR2 as SNEGSKA (reference sequence). The CDR3 is 15 amino acids. The CDR3 region has the DNA TGCAGTGCTAGACCTCCGGGACCTAGCACAGATACGCAGTATTTT. Translating it yields CSARPPGPSTDTQYF.

This clonotype was recorded many times. This chain links TRBV4-2 with TRBJ1-2; TRBD1 matches 8 bases. Per the germline V gene, CDR1 is LGHNA and CDR2 is YNFKEQ. The CDR3 has 15 amino acids. Unmatched junction bases numbered 3, after V lost 3 bases and J lost 0 bases. CDR3 in DNA: TGTGCCAGCAGCCAGCTGACAGGGGCTAACTATGGCTACACCTTC. This gives the protein CASSQLTGANYGYTF.

This clonotype came up many times. The chain employs TRBV6-1 and TRBJ1-2; 7 bases align to TRBD1. Germline trimming cut 1 base from V and 2 bases from J; bases unmatched to any gene: 16. Looked up from germline, CDR1 is MNHNS and CDR2 is SASEGT. The CDR3 has 19 residues. The CDR3 DNA reads as TGTGCCAGCAGTGAAGATAGCCCCGGACAGGCCGTCCTCAACTATGGCTACACCTTC. Residues: CASSEDSPGQAVLNYGYTF.

This clonotype has at least ten counts. CDR3 sequence (DNA): TGTGCCAGCAGTGAAGGCCTAGTACCCATTTTCTACGAGCAGTACTTC. It is translated as CASSEGLVPIFYEQYF. This chain links TRBV2 with TRBJ2-7, with D hard to call. The germline V and J ends were trimmed by 1 base and 3 bases, with 16 bases remaining between them. This CDR3 region has 16 residues. CDR1 is SNHLY and CDR2 is FYNNEI in the germline V gene.

A remark on this clonotype: It is likely a read error, because the conserved phenylalanine at the end of the CDR3 is missing. V gene TRBV19 combines with J gene TRBJ2-3, with 8 bases that match TRBD1. TRBJ1-5 explains the end of the DNA better; the J call may be wrong. The CDR3 sequence is 12 residues long. Germline V gene lookup returns CDR1 LNHDA and CDR2 SQIVND (reference sequence). The CDR3 DNA sequence: TGTGCCAGTAGTATGGACAGGGAAACGCAGCATCTT. Translated: CASSMDRETQHL.

This clonotype has at least ten counts. The chain employs TRBV7-2 and TRBJ2-7; D is perhaps TRBD1 or TRBD2 (5 bases each). V was shortened by 1 base and J by 3 bases, with 13 bases between the two germline ends. The CDR3 has 15 amino acids. Germline V gene lookup returns CDR1 SGHTA and CDR2 FQGNSA. The CDR3 loop is CASSLERGSFYEQYF. Written as DNA, the CDR3 is TGTGCCAGCAGCTTAGAACGGGGCAGCTTCTACGAGCAGTACTTC. Together with reference TRBV7-2 and TRBJ2-7, the CDR3 gives the full variable domain: GAGVSQSPSNKVTEKGKDVELRCDPISGHTALYWYRQSLGQGLEFLIYFQGNSAPDKSGLPSDRFSAERTGGSVSTLTIQRTQQEDSAVYLCASSLERGSFYEQYFGPGTRLTVT.

This clonotype has at least ten counts. V usage is TRBV9 and J usage is TRBJ2-1; 8 bases align to TRBD2. Germline assignment: CDR1 SGDLS and CDR2 YYNGEE. Trimming removed 3 bases from V and 8 bases from J; junction bases left unmatched: 13. The CDR3 is 16 residues long. CDR3 in DNA: TGTGCCAGCAGCGACGCGGGGGGTTTAATGCCCGATGAGCAGTTCTTC. Translation gives CASSDAGGLMPDEQFF.

Ten or more counts support this clonotype. The chain carries TRBV13 and TRBJ2-2; no clear D. Germline CDR1 is PRHDT and CDR2 is FYEKMQ (reference sequence). V gave up 5 bases and J gave up 2 bases, with 6 bases separating them. The CDR3 has 13 amino acids. The CDR3 sequence: CASSAFNTGELFF. The CDR3 DNA is TGTGCCAGCAGCGCTTTCAACACCGGGGAGCTGTTTTTT.

This clonotype was seen repeatedly, ten times or more. V gene TRBV4-1 combines with J gene TRBJ2-5, with D tentatively TRBD1 or TRBD2 (5 bases each). Germline V gene data show CDR1 as MGHRA and CDR2 as YSYEKL. Trimming took off 3 bases at V and 4 bases at J, with 9 bases between the two ends. CDR3 size: 13 residues. The CDR3 sequence is CASSQRGRETQYF. The CDR3 DNA follows: TGCGCCAGCAGCCAGAGGGGAAGAGAGACCCAGTACTTC.

This clonotype turned up a few times. The gene calls are TRBV10-1 and TRBJ1-1; D gene ambiguous. The CDR3 is 12 residues long. V was pared by 2 bases and J by 11 bases, with 12 bases between. CDR1 and CDR2 from the germline V gene are WNHNN and SYGVQD (reference sequence). CDR3 sequence reads: CASSEGQVGAFF. The CDR3 DNA is TGCGCCAGCAGTGAGGGGCAGGTAGGGGCTTTCTTT.

DNA of the CDR3: TGTGCCAGCAGCCAACGCGGACAGTCCTTCCAAGAGACCCAGCATTTT. It translates to CASSQRGQSFQETQHF. The chain links TRBV14 to TRBJ1-5, with D possibly TRBD1 on 6 matching bases. Germline V gives CDR1 SGHDN, CDR2 FVKESK. The germline V and J ends were trimmed by 2 bases and 11 bases, with 22 bases remaining between them. The CDR3 contains 16 residues. The full variable domain, in which reference TRBV14 and TRBJ1-5 provide the parts outside the CDR3, is EAGVTQFPSHSVIEKGQTVTLRCDPISGHDNLYWYRRVMGKEIKFLLHFVKESKQDESGMPNNRFLAERTGGTYSTLKVQPAELEDSGVYFCASSQRGQSFQETQHFGDGTRLSIL.

This clonotype has at least ten counts. The J gene is TRBJ2-1, the V gene TRBV6-1; the D is unclear. V lost 7 bases and J lost 2, with 6 bases in between. In germline, CDR1 is MNHNS, CDR2 SASEGT. CDR3 size: 12 residues. In DNA form, the CDR3 reads TGTGCCAGCACCGGAACCTACAATGAGCAGTTCTTC. This codes for CASTGTYNEQFF.

This clonotype has at least ten counts. The chain carries TRBV14 and TRBJ2-1; TRBD2 agrees at 9 bases. CDR1 and CDR2 from the germline V gene are SGHDN and FVKESK. V lost 7 bases and J lost 10; bases outside the gene matches: 8. This CDR3 contains 13 residues. The CDR3 region has the DNA TGTGCCAGCAAGTTTGCGGGAGGGCCCGAGCAGTTCTTC. It encodes CASKFAGGPEQFF.